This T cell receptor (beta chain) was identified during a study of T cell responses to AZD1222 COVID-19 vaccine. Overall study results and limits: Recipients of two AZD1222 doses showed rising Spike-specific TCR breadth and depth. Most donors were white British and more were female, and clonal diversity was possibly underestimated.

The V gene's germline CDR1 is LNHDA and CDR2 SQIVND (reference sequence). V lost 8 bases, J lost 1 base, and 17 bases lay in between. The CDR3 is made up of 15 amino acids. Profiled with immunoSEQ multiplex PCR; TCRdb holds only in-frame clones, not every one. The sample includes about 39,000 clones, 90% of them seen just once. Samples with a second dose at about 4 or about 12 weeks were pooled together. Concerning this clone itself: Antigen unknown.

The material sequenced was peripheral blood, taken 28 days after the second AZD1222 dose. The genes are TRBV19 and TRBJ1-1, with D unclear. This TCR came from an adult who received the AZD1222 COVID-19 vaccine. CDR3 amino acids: CASLVAGVQNTEAFF. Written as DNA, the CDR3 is TGTGCCAGTTTGGTCGCTGGCGTCCAGAACACTGAAGCTTTCTTT.